Shown below are 29 T cell receptor beta chains from a single sample sequenced in a study of blood T cells in healthy people across ages. PCR was performed a second time for roughly 7 to 11 cycles using a sample-barcoded 5' primer and a J-beta primer mix. TCRdb ran MiXCR on the 5' RACE reads and lists one entry per CDR3 protein. The sample yields around 1,700,000 distinct CDR3 sequences, 28% seen once. The sequencing input was blood. These receptors all come from a woman in her twenties or thirties in good health.

The table lists this clonotype with a few counts. The chain uses TRBV6-5 and TRBJ1-1; maybe TRBD1 (5 bases). Germline lookup yields CDR1 MNHEY and CDR2 SVGAGI. Trimming stripped 4 bases from V and 4 bases from J, with 19 bases between. The CDR3 runs to 16 residues. The CDR3 is CASSSGALGGITEAFF. DNA of the CDR3: TGTGCCAGCAGTTCCGGGGCTTTGGGGGGAATCACTGAAGCTTTCTTT.

This chain connects TRBV3-1 to TRBJ2-3; D is unresolved. Germline CDR1 and CDR2: LGHDT and YNNKEL (reference sequence). This CDR3 is 13 amino acids long. V was cut by 3 bases and J by 2 bases, with 6 bases left in between. For the CDR3, the DNA is TGTGCCAGCAGCCAGCCCCTCACAGATACGCAGTATTTT. Translated, it gives CASSQPLTDTQYF.

J is TRBJ2-1 and V is TRBV7-3, with D unresolved. Germline V lookup: CDR1 SGHTA, CDR2 FQGTGA. Trimming left V 3 bases short and J 7 bases short, with 10 bases between. CDR3 length: 13 residues. The CDR3 DNA sequence: TGTGCCAGCAGCTTCATGGGGTCGAATGAGCAGTTCTTC. The encoded protein is CASSFMGSNEQFF.

The chain joins TRBV12-3 or TRBV12-4 to TRBJ2-3; D gene uncertain. CDR3 length: 16 amino acids. The V end was cut by 4 bases, the J end by 2 bases, with 16 bases between. CDR3 sequence (DNA): TGTGCCAGCAGTTCCCCGGGTCGGGCCAACACAGATACGCAGTATTTT. Amino acid sequence: CASSSPGRANTDTQYF.

About this clonotype itself: At one end the junction does not follow the germline gene, possibly because of a read error. The chain recombines TRBV7-9 with TRBJ1-1; D is unclear. The CDR3 runs 12 residues. The germline V gene encodes CDR1 SEHNR and CDR2 FQNEAQ (reference sequence). CDR3 sequence (DNA): TGTGCCAGCAGCTTATTGAAAACTGAAGCTTACTTT. Translation: CASSLLKTEAYF.

Remarks on this clonotype: With a much larger clone just one base away, this may be a read error. The chain is built from TRBV24-1 and TRBJ2-7; weak D call: TRBD1 (6 bases). The germline gives CDR1 KGHDR, CDR2 SFDVKD. The CDR3 spans 12 residues. The CDR3 bases are TGTACCACCAGTGAGACAGGTTACGAGCAGTACTTC. Translation gives CTTSETGYEQYF.

This clonotype has ten or more counts. The chain links TRBV27 to TRBJ2-7, with 9 positions matching TRBD1. CDR1 and CDR2 from the germline V gene are MNHEY and SMNVEV (reference sequence). The CDR3 length is 15 residues. Trimming removed 5 bases from V and 9 bases from J; junction bases left unmatched: 14. The CDR3 here is CASSGDRGGIRLQYF. CDR3 nucleotides: TGTGCCAGCAGTGGAGACAGGGGGGGGATACGATTGCAGTACTTC.

The rearrangement uses TRBV3-1 and TRBJ2-7; unclear D gene. Germline loops: CDR1 LGHDT, CDR2 YNNKEL (reference sequence). V dropped 6 bases and J dropped 2 bases, with 14 bases sitting between them. The CDR3 has 14 residues. CDR3 nucleotide sequence: TGTGCCAGCAGTCAGCTATCCCGTACCTACGAGCAGTACTTC. Translated, it gives CASSQLSRTYEQYF.

This clonotype was observed a single time. One base away lies a much larger clone, so this may be a sequencing read error. The chain links TRBV20-1 to TRBJ1-5; D may be TRBD1 (6 bases). Germline V gene lookup returns CDR1 DFQATT and CDR2 SNEGSKA (reference sequence). V lost 7 bases and J lost 0, with 16 bases in between. The CDR3 covers 15 residues. The CDR3 sequence: CSVAGQPYSNQPQHF. For the CDR3, the DNA is TGCAGTGTGGCCGGACAGCCTTATAGCAATCAGCCCCAGCATTTT.

The chain employs TRBV7-2 and TRBJ2-1; tentative D call: TRBD1 (5 bases). Trimming took 4 bases from V and 0 from J, leaving 10 bases between them. Per germline, CDR1 SGHTA and CDR2 FQGNSA. The CDR3 is 15 amino acids. The CDR3: CASSSQAFSYNEQFF. The CDR3 bases are TGTGCCAGCAGCTCACAGGCTTTCTCCTACAATGAGCAGTTCTTC.

This clonotype was recorded a few times. The chain couples TRBV7-6 to TRBJ2-1; no clear D. Deletions cut 1 base from V and 10 bases from J, with 11 bases between. CDR1 and CDR2 from the germline V gene are SGHVS and FNYEAQ. This CDR3 spans 13 amino acids. CDR3 sequence reads: CASSLEVGWEQFF. CDR3 DNA: TGTGCCAGCAGCTTAGAGGTCGGATGGGAGCAGTTCTTC.

To note about this clonotype: Being one base from a much bigger clone, this may be a read error. V and J are TRBV27 and TRBJ2-3; TRBD2 matches at 7 bases. There are 13 residues in the CDR3. CDR1 and CDR2 from the germline V gene are MNHEY and SMNVEV (reference sequence). Trimming removed 11 bases from V and 14 bases from J; junction bases left unmatched: 19. CDR3 DNA: TGTGCCGGCGGGCACCCCGGGGCGGGGGAGGGGTATTTT. Translation gives CAGGHPGAGEGYF.

The gene calls are TRBV5-1 and TRBJ1-1; D possibly corresponds to TRBD1 (5 bases). Germline-derived CDR1 and CDR2 are SGHRS and YFSETQ. Trimming pared 4 bases from V and 0 bases from J, leaving 22 bases between. This CDR3 has 18 residues. Here the CDR3 DNA reads TGCGCCAGCAGCCGACAGCTTCGACAAGATCTTCTGAACACTGAAGCTTTCTTT. It is translated as CASSRQLRQDLLNTEAFF.

This clonotype was recorded at least ten times. V and J are TRBV7-8 and TRBJ2-7; 7 nucleotides match TRBD2. V dropped 1 base and J dropped 2; count of bases not matched to a gene: 8. Germline V gene data show CDR1 as SGHVS and CDR2 as FQNEAQ. The CDR3 is 16 amino acids. CDR3 bases: TGTGCCAGCAGCTTAGTGGGCGGGAGTGTGGCCTACGAGCAGTACTTC. Residues: CASSLVGGSVAYEQYF.

This clonotype was recorded at least ten times. The DNA for the CDR3 is TGTGCCAGCAGCTTAGTGGGCTTTAAAGAGACCCAGTACTTC. Translating gives CASSLVGFKETQYF. J is TRBJ2-5 and V is TRBV7-6, with D unresolved. The CDR3 contains 14 residues. V lost 1 base and J 3 bases, leaving 9 bases between the germline ends. Germline CDR1 reads SGHVS; CDR2 reads FNYEAQ.

The chain uses TRBV9 and TRBJ2-1, with TRBD2 matching 13 bases. The germline CDR1 and CDR2 sequences are SGDLS and YYNGEE. The V gene end was trimmed by 0 bases and the J gene end by 7 bases; junction bases not matched to a gene: 4. The CDR3 extends over 16 amino acids. The CDR3: CASSVDTSGRGNEQFF. CDR3 DNA sequence: TGTGCCAGCAGCGTAGATACTAGCGGGAGGGGGAATGAGCAGTTCTTC.

The chain has TRBV29-1 and TRBJ1-1, with 7 bases identical to TRBD1. The junction had 5 bases not matched to a gene; V was cut back by 3 bases and J by 1 base. This CDR3 comprises 14 residues. Germline values: CDR1 SQVTM, CDR2 ANQGSEA. The chain's CDR3 is CSVDRGRGNTEAFF. The CDR3 DNA reads TGCAGCGTTGACAGGGGGAGAGGGAACACTGAAGCTTTCTTT. Supplemented by reference TRBV29-1 and TRBJ1-1, the full variable domain reads SAVISQKPSRDICQRGTSLTIQCQVDSQVTMMFWYRQQPGQSLTLIATANQGSEATYESGFVIDKFPISRPNLTFSTLTVSNMSPEDSSIYLCSVDRGRGNTEAFFGQGTRLTVV.

Points on this clonotype: A much larger clone differs from this one at a single base, so this may be a read error. The chain joins TRBV9 to TRBJ2-7; TRBD1 matches 8 bases. The CDR3 is made up of 14 amino acids. The germline gives CDR1 SGDLS, CDR2 YYNGEE. The CDR3 DNA reads as TGTGTCAGCAGCGGATCGACAGGGGCCTACGAGCAGTACTTC. Protein sequence: CVSSGSTGAYEQYF.

This clonotype came up a few times. The rearrangement uses TRBV6-4 and TRBJ2-3; 9 bases map to TRBD1. Germline V gene sequence: CDR1 MRHNA, CDR2 SNTAGT. Losses at the gene ends were 6 bases for V and 6 bases for J; bases not matched to a gene: 10. The CDR3 extends over 15 amino acids. The CDR3 DNA reads as TGTGCCAGCAGCGCTGGGACAGGGTTCTGGGATACGCAGTATTTT. Translating it yields CASSAGTGFWDTQYF.

This clonotype appeared many times. The chain links TRBV6-5 to TRBJ2-7; D ambiguous. V dropped 6 bases and J dropped 9 bases, with 3 bases sitting between them. Germline-derived CDR1 and CDR2 are MNHEY and SVGAGI. This CDR3 contains 8 residues. The CDR3 sequence is CASRRQYF. DNA of the CDR3: TGTGCCAGCAGAAGGCAGTACTTC.

The chain employs TRBV5-1 and TRBJ2-3; D might be TRBD1 or TRBD2, each matching 5 bases. The CDR3 totals 14 residues. Looked up from germline, CDR1 is SGHRS and CDR2 is YFSETQ. Trimming removed 3 bases at V and 3 bases at J, with 11 bases between. The CDR3: CASSWGTETDTQYF. In nucleotides, the CDR3 is TGCGCCAGCAGCTGGGGGACGGAGACAGATACGCAGTATTTT.

The chain joins TRBV9 to TRBJ2-1; possibly TRBD2 for D (6 bases). The CDR3 contains 15 residues. The V end lost 1 base, the J end lost 5 bases, and 13 bases lay between the germline ends. In germline, CDR1 is SGDLS, CDR2 YYNGEE. CDR3 DNA: TGTGCCAGCAGCGTACTAAGCGGGCTCAACAATGAGCAGTTCTTC. Protein sequence: CASSVLSGLNNEQFF.

As concerns this clonotype: The germline gene is not matched at one end of the junction; a read error may be the cause. The chain combines TRBV4-3 with TRBJ1-5, with D possibly being TRBD1 (6 bases). The CDR3 is 17 residues long. Germline V gene sequence: CDR1 LGHNA, CDR2 YSLEER. The CDR3 nucleotides are TGCGCCAGCAGCCTTCAAGTGCCGGGGGGGGGCAATCAGCTCCAGCATTTT. Translation: CASSLQVPGGGNQLQHF.

To note about this clonotype: The junction shows a germline mismatch at one end, possibly a read error. The J gene is TRBJ1-2, the V gene TRBV7-2; D is unresolved. CDR3 size: 15 residues. Germline V gene sequence: CDR1 SGHTA, CDR2 FQGNSA. CDR3 region: CASSPAGGVLYGYTF. The DNA of the CDR3 is TGTGCCAGCAGCCCTGCAGGCGGTGTCCTCTATGGCTACACCTTT.

CDR3 amino acids: CASSEPGLGNQETQYF. CDR3 DNA: TGTGCCAGCAGCGAACCGGGACTAGGGAACCAAGAGACCCAGTACTTC. The chain employs TRBV9 and TRBJ2-5, with 8 bases aligning to TRBD2. The CDR3 extends over 16 amino acids. V shed 3 bases, J shed 0 bases, and the junction held 7 bases outside the gene matches. CDR1 SGDLS and CDR2 YYNGEE come from the germline V gene.

This clonotype was counted a few times. The J gene is TRBJ2-3, the V gene TRBV28; 7 nucleotides agree with TRBD2. CDR1 is MDHEN and CDR2 is SYDVKM in the germline V gene. The V gene end was trimmed by 7 bases and the J gene end by 7 bases; junction bases not matched to a gene: 5. This CDR3 is 12 amino acids long. The chain's CDR3 is CASNPGGYTQYF. The DNA for the CDR3 is TGTGCCAGCAACCCGGGAGGCTATACGCAGTATTTT.

The CDR3 is CSAREGQGTYNEQFF. In nucleotides, the CDR3 is TGCAGTGCTAGAGAGGGACAGGGCACTTACAATGAGCAGTTCTTC. The rearrangement joins TRBV20-1 to TRBJ2-1, with 9 bases identical to TRBD1. The junction had 4 bases not matched to a gene; V was cut back by 0 bases and J by 4 bases. Germline loops: CDR1 DFQATT, CDR2 SNEGSKA (reference sequence). This CDR3 contains 15 residues.

The chain carries TRBV3-1 and TRBJ2-2; D could derive from TRBD1 or TRBD2 (5 bases each). The CDR3 contains 18 residues. Trimming removed 8 bases from V and 0 bases from J, with 22 bases in between. Germline V gene sequence: CDR1 LGHDT, CDR2 YNNKEL (reference sequence). The CDR3 region is CASFPGTDSLSNTGELFF. The CDR3 DNA sequence: TGTGCCAGCTTCCCGGGGACGGACTCCCTATCGAACACCGGGGAGCTGTTTTTT.

There are a few counts of this clonotype. This chain uses TRBV10-3 with TRBJ1-1, with 10 positions matching TRBD1. V lost 3 bases, J lost 8 bases, and 6 bases stayed unmatched. Germline V gene sequence: CDR1 ENHRY, CDR2 SYGVKD. CDR3 length equals 14 residues. CDR3 loop: CAISDPDRGVEAFF. Written as DNA, the CDR3 is TGTGCCATCAGTGATCCGGACAGGGGGGTAGAAGCTTTCTTT.